This T cell receptor (beta chain) originates from a study of vaccination effects on CD4 cells after COVID-19. Note on this clone: What it binds is unknown.

Data came from immunoSEQ multiplex PCR; TCRdb stores just in-frame clones and leaves some out. The sample contains some 70,000 clones, about 81% of which appear only once. Prior to sequencing, the ViraFEST assay stimulated PBMC with viral peptide pools, which expanded the antigen-specific CD4+ T cells. Culture lasted roughly 9 days before CD4+ T cell isolation. The participants, recipients of two vaccine doses, got either BNT162b2 or mRNA-1273. None of these healthy vaccinees had been infected with SARS-CoV-2 before vaccination. There are 12 residues in the CDR3. Trimming shortened V by 7 bases and J by 0 bases, and 6 bases separated the two germline ends. Germline lookup yields CDR1 KGHSH and CDR2 LQKENI.

Source: CD4+ T cells from PBMCs cultured with HCoV-229E spike peptides, taken after COVID-19 vaccination. The source of this sequence is a human donor who received a COVID-19 vaccine. The V call is TRBV18, the J call TRBJ1-1, with D unclear. CDR3 bases: TGTGCCAGCTTTAAGGTGAACACTGAAGCTTTCTTT. Translation gives CASFKVNTEAFF.